The clone carrying this T cell receptor beta chain was counted at least ten times. Germline CDR1 MNHNS, CDR2 SASEGT. Trimming pared 4 bases from V and 2 bases from J, leaving 13 bases between. This CDR3 comprises 15 residues. TCRdb independently ran MiXCR on the 5' RACE reads; one entry per CDR3 protein. The table records about 350,000 distinct CDR3 sequences, around 13% of them present only once. The data were taken from a study of T cells after yellow fever vaccination. The chain uses TRBV6-1 and TRBJ2-3; D is undetermined. The sample consisted of CD4+ T cells sorted from PBMCs, taken 15 days after the yellow fever booster vaccination. This sequence originates from a man younger than 35 who received the YFV17D yellow fever vaccine. CDR3 bases: TGTGCCAGCAGTGGGCGAATCCCCACCACAGATACGCAGTATTTT. Residues: CASSGRIPTTDTQYF.